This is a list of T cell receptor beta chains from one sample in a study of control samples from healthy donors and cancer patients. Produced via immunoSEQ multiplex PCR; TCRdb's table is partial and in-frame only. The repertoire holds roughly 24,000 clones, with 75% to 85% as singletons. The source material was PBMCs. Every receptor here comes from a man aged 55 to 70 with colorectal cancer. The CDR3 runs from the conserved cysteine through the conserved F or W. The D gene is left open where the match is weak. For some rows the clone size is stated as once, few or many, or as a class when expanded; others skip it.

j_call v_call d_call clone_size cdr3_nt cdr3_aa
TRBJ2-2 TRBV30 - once TGTGCCTGGAGTCACAGCTCCGGGGAGCTGTTTTTT CAWSHSSGELFF
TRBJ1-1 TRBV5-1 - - TGCGCCAGCAGCTCCCGGAGGGACACTGAAGCTTTCTTT CASSSRRDTEAFF
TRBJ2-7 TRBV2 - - TGTGCCAGCAGTGGGAGCAGAGCAAACGAGCAGTACTTC CASSGSRANEQYF
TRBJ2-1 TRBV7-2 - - TGTGCCAGCAGCCTCCGAGCCCCTAACGGGAAGTTCTTC CASSLRAPNGKFF
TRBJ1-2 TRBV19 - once TGTGCCAGTAGTGCAGACTGGTATGGCTACACCTTC CASSADWYGYTF
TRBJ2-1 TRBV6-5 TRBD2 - TGTGCCAGCACCCCCCCAGCGGGGGGGGTCCAGTTCTTC CASTPPAGGVQFF
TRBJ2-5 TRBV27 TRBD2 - TGTGCCAGCAGTTGGGCTAGCGGGGAAGAGACCCAGTACTTC CASSWASGEETQYF
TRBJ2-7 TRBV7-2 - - TGTGCCAGCAGCCTCTCAACTCTCAATTGGGGGCAGTACTTC CASSLSTLNWGQYF
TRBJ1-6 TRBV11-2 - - TGTGCCAGCAGCTTCTGGGGGGGCGGGCTGAGGAATTCACCCCTCCACTTT CASSFWGGGLRNSPLHF
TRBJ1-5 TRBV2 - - TGTGCCAGCAGTGAAGAGGGGATTAGCAATCAGCCCCAGCATTTT CASSEEGISNQPQHF
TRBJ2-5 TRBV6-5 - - TGTGCCAGCAAGAGACAAGAGACCCAGTACTTC CASKRQETQYF